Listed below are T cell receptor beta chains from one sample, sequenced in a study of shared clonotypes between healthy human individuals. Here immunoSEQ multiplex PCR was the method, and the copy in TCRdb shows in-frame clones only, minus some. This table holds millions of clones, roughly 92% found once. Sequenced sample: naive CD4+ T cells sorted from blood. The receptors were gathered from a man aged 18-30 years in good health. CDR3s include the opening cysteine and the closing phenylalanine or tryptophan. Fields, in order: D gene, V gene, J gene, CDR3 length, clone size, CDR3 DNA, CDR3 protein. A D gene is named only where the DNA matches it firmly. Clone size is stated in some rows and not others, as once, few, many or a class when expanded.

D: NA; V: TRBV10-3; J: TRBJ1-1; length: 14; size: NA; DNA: TGTGCCATCAGTGAGTGGGGGGTCGGGACTGAAGCTTTCTTT; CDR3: CAISEWGVGTEAFF
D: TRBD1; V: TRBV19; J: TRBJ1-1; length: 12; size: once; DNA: TGTGCCAGTAGTCAAACAGGGGGAAAAGCTTTCTTT; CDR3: CASSQTGGKAFF
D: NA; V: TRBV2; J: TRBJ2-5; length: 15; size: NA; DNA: TGTGCCAGCAGTGAAGTTACAGGGTCGGCGGAGACCCAGTACTTC; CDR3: CASSEVTGSAETQYF
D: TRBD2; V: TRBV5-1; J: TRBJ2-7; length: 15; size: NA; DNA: TGCGCCAGCACCCCCGAGGGACTAGCGGGAGTGGTGCAGTACTTC; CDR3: CASTPEGLAGVVQYF
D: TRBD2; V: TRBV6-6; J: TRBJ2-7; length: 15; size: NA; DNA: TGTGCCAGCAGGGACATAGCGGGAGGCTCCTACGAGCAGTACTTC; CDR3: CASRDIAGGSYEQYF
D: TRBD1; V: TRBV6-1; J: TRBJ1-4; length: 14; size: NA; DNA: TGTGCCAGCAGGTCGGGACAGGGTAATGAAAAACTGTTTTTT; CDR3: CASRSGQGNEKLFF
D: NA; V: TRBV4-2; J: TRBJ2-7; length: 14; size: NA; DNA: TGTGCCAGCAGCCAAGAGGGTACAGACTACGAGCAGTACTTC; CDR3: CASSQEGTDYEQYF
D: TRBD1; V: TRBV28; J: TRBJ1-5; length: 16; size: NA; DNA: TGTGCCAGCCCTCCTTCCCGGGACAGGGGTCCCGAGCCCCAGCATTTT; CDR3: CASPPSRDRGPEPQHF
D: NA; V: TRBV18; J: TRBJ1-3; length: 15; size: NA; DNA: TGTGCCAGCTCACCGCGGTGGGTTGGGGAAAACACCATATATTTT; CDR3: CASSPRWVGENTIYF
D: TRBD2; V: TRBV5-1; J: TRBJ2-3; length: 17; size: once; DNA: TGCGCCAGCATATTTTACATGGAACTAGCGGGCACAGATACGCAGTATTTT; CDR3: CASIFYMELAGTDTQYF
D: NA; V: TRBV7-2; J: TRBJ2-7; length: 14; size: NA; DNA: TGTGCCAGCAGCTTAGGACTACTCCAATACGAGCAGTACTTC; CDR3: CASSLGLLQYEQYF
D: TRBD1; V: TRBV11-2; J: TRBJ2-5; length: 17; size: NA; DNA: TGTGCCAGCAGCTTAGGAGGGGGCAGGGGGCGGTTGGAGACCCAGTACTTC; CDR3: CASSLGGGRGRLETQYF
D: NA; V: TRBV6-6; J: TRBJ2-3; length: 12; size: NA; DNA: TGTGCCAGCAGCAATAACGGGGATACGCAGTATTTT; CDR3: CASSNNGDTQYF
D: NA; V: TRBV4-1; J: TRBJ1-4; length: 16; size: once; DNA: TGCGCCAGCAGCCAAGGCGTGGGGGCGGTGGGGGAAAAACTGTTTTTT; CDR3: CASSQGVGAVGEKLFF
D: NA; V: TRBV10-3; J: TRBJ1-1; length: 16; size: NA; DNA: TGTGCCATCAGTGAGTCGTTAAGGGGAGACGGCACTGAAGCTTTCTTT; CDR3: CAISESLRGDGTEAFF
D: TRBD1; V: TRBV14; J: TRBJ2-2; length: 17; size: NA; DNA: TGTGCCAGCAGTCGGATAACAGGGGCCGGAAACACCGGGGAGCTGTTTTTT; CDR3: CASSRITGAGNTGELFF
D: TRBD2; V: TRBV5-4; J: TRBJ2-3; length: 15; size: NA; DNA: TGTGCCAGCAGCGGCGGGGGTATTGTCTCAGATACGCAGTATTTT; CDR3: CASSGGGIVSDTQYF
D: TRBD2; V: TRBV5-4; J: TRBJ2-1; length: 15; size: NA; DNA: TGTGCCAGCAGCCCGGGACTAGCGGACAGCAATGAGCAGTTCTTC; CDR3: CASSPGLADSNEQFF
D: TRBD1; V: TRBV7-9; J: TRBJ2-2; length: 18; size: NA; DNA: TGTGCCAGCAGTTTGCTTCTCCCGAAAGGGGGCGAGACCGGGGAGCTGTTTTTT; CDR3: CASSLLLPKGGETGELFF
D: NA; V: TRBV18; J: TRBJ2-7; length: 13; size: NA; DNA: TGTGCCAGCTCACCCGGACAGTACTACGAGCAGTACTTC; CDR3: CASSPGQYYEQYF
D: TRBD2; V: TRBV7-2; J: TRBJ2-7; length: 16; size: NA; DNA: TGTGCCAGCAGCCCAAACGGGGGACTAGCGGCCTACGAGCAGTACTTC; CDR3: CASSPNGGLAAYEQYF
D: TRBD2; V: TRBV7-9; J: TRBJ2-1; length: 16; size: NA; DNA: TGTGCCAGCAGCTTAGAGTCGGGAGGCCCCTACAATGAGCAGTTCTTC; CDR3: CASSLESGGPYNEQFF
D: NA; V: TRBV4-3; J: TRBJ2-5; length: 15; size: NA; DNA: TGCGCCAGCAGCCAAGCTAACACGGGAACGGAGACCCAGTACTTC; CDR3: CASSQANTGTETQYF
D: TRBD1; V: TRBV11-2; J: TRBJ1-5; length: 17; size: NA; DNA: TGTGCCAGCAGCTTTGACAGGGGAGTTTATAGCAATCAGCCCCAGCATTTT; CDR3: CASSFDRGVYSNQPQHF
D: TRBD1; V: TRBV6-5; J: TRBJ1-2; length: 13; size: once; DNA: TGTGCCAGCAGGCAGGGGGAGGACTATGGCTACACCTTC; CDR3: CASRQGEDYGYTF
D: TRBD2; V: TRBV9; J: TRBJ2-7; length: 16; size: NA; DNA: TGTGCCAGCAGCTCAAGAGGGACTAGCATCTGGGGTGAGCAGTACTTC; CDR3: CASSSRGTSIWGEQYF
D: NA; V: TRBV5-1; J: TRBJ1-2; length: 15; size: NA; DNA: TGCGCCAGCAGCTTGGATGGAGGGGTTGGGTATGGCTACACCTTC; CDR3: CASSLDGGVGYGYTF
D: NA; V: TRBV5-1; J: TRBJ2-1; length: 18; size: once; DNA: TGCGCCAGCAGCTCGCGAAGAGAGGGCAGGAACTCCTACAATGAGCAGTTCTTC; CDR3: CASSSRREGRNSYNEQFF
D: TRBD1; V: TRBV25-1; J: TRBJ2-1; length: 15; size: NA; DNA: TGTGCCAGCAGTGACCCCAGGGGGCTCGGGAATGAGCAGTTCTTC; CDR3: CASSDPRGLGNEQFF
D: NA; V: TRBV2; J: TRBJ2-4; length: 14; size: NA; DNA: TGTGCCAGCAGTGAAGCGCTTCCGACTAGCATTCAGTACTTC; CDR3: CASSEALPTSIQYF
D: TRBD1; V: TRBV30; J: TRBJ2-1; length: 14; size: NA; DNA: TGTGCCTGGGGGGACAGGAGCTCCTACAATGAGCAGTTCTTC; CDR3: CAWGDRSSYNEQFF
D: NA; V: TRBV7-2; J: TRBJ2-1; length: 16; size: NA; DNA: TGTGCCAGCAGCTTAGCGGGGGGTGGCTCCTACAATGAGCAGTTCTTC; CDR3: CASSLAGGGSYNEQFF
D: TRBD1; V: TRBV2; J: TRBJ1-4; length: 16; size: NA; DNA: TGTGCCCGCCGAAACCGGGACAGCCCAACTAATGAAAAACTGTTTTTT; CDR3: CARRNRDSPTNEKLFF
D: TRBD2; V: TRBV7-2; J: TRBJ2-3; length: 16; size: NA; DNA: TGTGCCAGCAGCTCTAGAAGCGGGGGGCGCACAGATACGCAGTATTTT; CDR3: CASSSRSGGRTDTQYF
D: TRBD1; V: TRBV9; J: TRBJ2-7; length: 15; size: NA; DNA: TGTGCCAGCAGCGAGGGGGACAGGGAAAACTACGAGCAGTACTTC; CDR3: CASSEGDRENYEQYF
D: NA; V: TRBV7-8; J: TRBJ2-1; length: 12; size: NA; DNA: TGTGCCAGCAGCTTAGTGGCAGGTGAGCAGTTCTTC; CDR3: CASSLVAGEQFF
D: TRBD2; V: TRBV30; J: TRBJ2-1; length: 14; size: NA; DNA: TGTGCCTGGACCGGAGCGGGGGGGCGTATTGAGCAGTTCTTC; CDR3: CAWTGAGGRIEQFF
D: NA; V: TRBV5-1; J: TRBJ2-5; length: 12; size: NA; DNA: TGCGCCAGCAGCTTGAATTTAGAGACCCAGTACTTC; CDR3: CASSLNLETQYF
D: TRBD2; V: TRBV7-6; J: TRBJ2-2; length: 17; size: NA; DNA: TGTGCCAGCAGCTTAGGACTAGCGGGGGGCGGCACCGGGGAGCTGTTTTTT; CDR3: CASSLGLAGGGTGELFF
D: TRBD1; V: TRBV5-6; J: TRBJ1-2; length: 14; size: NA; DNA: TGTGCCAGCAGCTTGCCGACAGGGATCTATGGCTACACCTTC; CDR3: CASSLPTGIYGYTF
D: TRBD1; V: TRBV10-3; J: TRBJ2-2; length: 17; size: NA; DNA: TGTGCCATCAGTGGCCGGGGACAGGCTTTAAACACCGGGGAGCTGTTTTTT; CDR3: CAISGRGQALNTGELFF
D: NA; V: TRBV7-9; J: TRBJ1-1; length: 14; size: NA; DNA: TGTGCCAGCAGCTTGTTCGACCGGGACACTGAAGCTTTCTTT; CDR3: CASSLFDRDTEAFF
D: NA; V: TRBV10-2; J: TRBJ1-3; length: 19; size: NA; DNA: TGCGCCAGCAGTGAGGTGCGGGAGATACAGGGTAAACTTGGAAACACCATATATTTT; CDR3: CASSEVREIQGKLGNTIYF
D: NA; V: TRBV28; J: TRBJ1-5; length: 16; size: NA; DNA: TGTGCCAGCAGTCCCCTCGACAGCCTGGGGAATCAGCCCCAGCATTTT; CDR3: CASSPLDSLGNQPQHF
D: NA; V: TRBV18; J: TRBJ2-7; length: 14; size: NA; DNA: TGTGCCAGCTCACCACCATTGGACCACTACGAGCAGTACTTC; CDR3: CASSPPLDHYEQYF
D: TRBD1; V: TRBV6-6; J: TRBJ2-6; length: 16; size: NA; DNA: TGTGCCAGCAGTTACGGGACAGGTTCTGGGGCCAACGTCCTGACTTTC; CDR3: CASSYGTGSGANVLTF
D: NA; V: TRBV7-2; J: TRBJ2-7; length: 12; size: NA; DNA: TGTGCCAGCAGTTTCGGGTTCCACGAGCAGTACTTC; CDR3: CASSFGFHEQYF
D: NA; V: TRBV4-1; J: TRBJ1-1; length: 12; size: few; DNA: TGCGCCAGCGGGCATCCCCGGATTGGAGCTTTCTTT; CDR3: CASGHPRIGAFF
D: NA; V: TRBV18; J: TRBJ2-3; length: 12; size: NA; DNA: TGTGCCAGCTCACCGACCCAGGATACGCAGTATTTT; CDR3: CASSPTQDTQYF
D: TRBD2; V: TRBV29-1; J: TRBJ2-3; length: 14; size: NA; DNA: TGCAGCGTTCCGCGGGGGGGCAGCACAGATACGCAGTATTTT; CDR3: CSVPRGGSTDTQYF
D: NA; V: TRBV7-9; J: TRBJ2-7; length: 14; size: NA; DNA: TGTGCCAGCAGCTTAGACGGCCTAGCCTACGAGCAGTACTTC; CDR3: CASSLDGLAYEQYF
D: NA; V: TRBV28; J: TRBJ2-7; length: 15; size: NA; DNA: TGTGCCAGCAGTGAACCGGGTTCTCTCTCCTACGAGCAGTACTTC; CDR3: CASSEPGSLSYEQYF
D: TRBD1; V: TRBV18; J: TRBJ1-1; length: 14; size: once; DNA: TGTGCCAGCTCCAAGCGGGACAGGGTCGATGAAGCTTTCTTT; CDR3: CASSKRDRVDEAFF
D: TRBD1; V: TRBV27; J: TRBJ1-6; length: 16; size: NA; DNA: TGTGCCAGCAGTTTAGTTCTTACAGGGGCCTGGGTAACCCTCCACTTT; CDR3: CASSLVLTGAWVTLHF
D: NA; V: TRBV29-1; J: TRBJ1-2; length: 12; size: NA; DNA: TGCAGCGTTGGGGAAGGGACCTATGGCTACACCTTC; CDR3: CSVGEGTYGYTF
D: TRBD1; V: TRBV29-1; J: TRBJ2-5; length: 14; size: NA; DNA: TGCAGCGTTCCGCGGACAGGGGTGGCGGAGACCCAGTACTTC; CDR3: CSVPRTGVAETQYF
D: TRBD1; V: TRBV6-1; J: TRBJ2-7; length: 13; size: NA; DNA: TGTGCCGGGTCAGGGGGCCCCCCGGGGGAGCAGTACTTC; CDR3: CAGSGGPPGEQYF